This TCR beta chain emerged from a study of response to subunit inactivated influenza vaccine. Study-level points and caveats: The study's authors posited that every seasonal influenza vaccination enlists few new T cells.

The CDR3 sequence is 14 residues long. The germline CDR1 and CDR2 sequences are MDHEN and SYDVKM. The ends lost 4 bases at V and 5 bases at J; junction bases unmatched: 7. TCRdb recomputed calls from the RT-PCR reads with MiXCR, one row per CDR3 protein. The sample carries more than 700,000 distinct CDR3 sequences, 21% recorded once. This clonotype was found a few times. What it recognizes is unknown. The sequence was collected from a man aged 50-59 years who received an inactivated influenza vaccine. The chain combines TRBV28 with TRBJ2-5; TRBD2 aligns across 7 bases. Sequenced here: PBMCs from blood, sampled around 5 days after vaccination. The CDR3, as DNA: TGTGCCAGCAGTTCTAGCGGAGGGATGGAGACCCAGTACTTC. Its translation is CASSSSGGMETQYF.